A selection of T cell receptor beta chains follows, all from one sample in a study of spatial heterogeneity in lung cancer. TCRdb independently ran MiXCR on the 5' RACE reads; one entry per CDR3 protein. The sample records around 1,500 distinct CDR3 sequences, 15% to 20% being singletons. The sequenced sample was PBMCs, obtained at follow-up. These receptors were obtained from a male donor with early-stage non-small cell lung cancer. CDR3s include the opening cysteine and the closing phenylalanine or tryptophan. A D gene is named only where the DNA matches it firmly. Size values are once, few and many counts, or a class for expanded clones, and some rows have none.

TRBJ2-5	NA	many	TRBV7-9	CASSFFGGNQETQYF	TGTGCCAGCAGTTTTTTCGGGGGCAATCAAGAGACCCAGTACTTC
TRBJ2-7	NA	NA	TRBV3-1	CASSTTSNEQYF	TGTGCCAGCAGCACCACTAGTAACGAGCAGTACTTC
TRBJ1-5	NA	medium-sized	TRBV5-4	CASSLGGGFNQPQHF	TGTGCCAGCAGCTTGGGGGGAGGGTTTAATCAGCCCCAGCATTTT
TRBJ2-7	TRBD2	NA	TRBV7-2	CASSLRGGSISYEQYF	TGTGCCAGCAGCTTACGCGGCGGGAGCATTTCCTACGAGCAGTACTTC
TRBJ2-2	NA	large	TRBV7-9	CASSELAPGELFF	TGTGCCAGCAGCGAACTAGCTCCCGGGGAGCTGTTTTTT
TRBJ1-5	NA	medium-sized	TRBV6-5	CASSPHEGSSNQPQHF	TGTGCCAGCAGTCCACACGAGGGTAGTAGCAATCAGCCCCAGCATTTT
TRBJ2-1	TRBD2	few	TRBV12-5	CASGSPLAGDNEQFF	TGTGCTAGTGGTTCCCCTCTAGCGGGAGACAATGAGCAGTTCTTC
TRBJ1-2	NA	NA	TRBV13	CANSGEANYGYTF	TGTGCCAACTCAGGGGAAGCTAACTATGGCTACACCTTC
TRBJ2-3	TRBD2	medium-sized	TRBV5-4	CASSPDELLAGRTDTQYF	TGTGCCAGCAGCCCTGATGAACTACTAGCGGGGCGCACAGATACGCAGTATTTT
TRBJ1-4	TRBD1	many	TRBV6-5	CASSPGQLNEKLFF	TGTGCCAGCAGCCCGGGACAGCTTAATGAAAAACTGTTTTTT
TRBJ2-2	NA	once	TRBV5-1	CASSLRGAGELFF	TGCGCCAGCAGCTTGCGAGGGGCCGGGGAGCTGTTTTTT
TRBJ1-1	NA	many	TRBV7-9	CASSSTAAGDTEAFF	TGTGCCAGCAGCAGCACCGCCGCAGGGGACACTGAAGCTTTCTTT
TRBJ1-4	NA	medium-sized	TRBV5-1	CASSLDRTATNEKLFF	TGCGCCAGCAGCTTAGACAGGACAGCAACTAATGAAAAACTGTTTTTT
TRBJ2-1	NA	NA	TRBV2	CASSWTVGNEQFF	TGTGCCAGCAGTTGGACTGTCGGAAATGAGCAGTTCTTC
TRBJ2-1	NA	medium-sized	TRBV13	CASSLGRGWNEQFF	TGTGCCAGCAGCTTAGGCAGGGGCTGGAATGAGCAGTTCTTC
TRBJ2-7	NA	NA	TRBV6-5	CASSYAPRGEQYF	TGTGCCAGCAGTTACGCCCCGAGGGGCGAGCAGTACTTC
TRBJ2-7	TRBD1	many	TRBV29-1	CSVGRTGLNYEQYF	TGCAGCGTTGGTCGGACAGGACTTAACTACGAGCAGTACTTC
TRBJ1-1	TRBD1	medium-sized	TRBV5-5	CASSLTGTEAFF	TGTGCCAGCAGCCTGACAGGGACTGAAGCTTTCTTT
TRBJ2-3	TRBD1	many	TRBV7-7	CASSPRQGSDTQYF	TGTGCTAGCAGCCCACGACAGGGGTCAGATACGCAGTATTTT
TRBJ2-7	TRBD2	NA	TRBV7-2	CASRGAGGAYEQYF	TGTGCCAGCCGGGGGGCGGGAGGAGCCTACGAGCAGTACTTC
TRBJ2-3	TRBD2	medium-sized	TRBV23-1	CASSHTGGATDTQYF	TGCGCCAGCAGTCATACGGGAGGTGCTACAGATACGCAGTATTTT
TRBJ2-1	NA	medium-sized	TRBV6-2/TRBV6-3	CASSYSNPAGPGQFF	TGTGCCAGCAGTTACTCGAATCCCGCAGGTCCAGGGCAGTTCTTC
TRBJ1-3	TRBD1	NA	TRBV3-1	CASSLGTGESGNTIYF	TGTGCCAGCAGCCTCGGGACAGGCGAATCCGGAAACACCATATATTTT
TRBJ2-7	NA	many	TRBV13	CASSLTGTAYEQYF	TGTGCCAGCAGCTTAACCGGGACCGCCTACGAGCAGTACTTC
TRBJ2-3	NA	many	TRBV5-1	CASSLEGYLTDTQYF	TGCGCCAGCAGCTTGGAAGGCTACCTCACAGATACGCAGTATTTT
TRBJ2-2	NA	many	TRBV6-2/TRBV6-3	CASSPQEPTGELFF	TGTGCCAGCAGTCCACAGGAACCCACCGGGGAGCTGTTTTTT
TRBJ1-5	NA	few	TRBV3-1	CASSRQVFGQPQHF	TGTGCCAGCAGCCGACAGGTATTTGGTCAGCCCCAGCATTTT
TRBJ2-3	NA	NA	TRBV12-3/TRBV12-4	CASSLRQVGDTQYF	TGTGCCAGCAGCCTCAGACAGGTCGGAGATACGCAGTATTTT
TRBJ2-5	TRBD2	NA	TRBV12-3/TRBV12-4	CASTPGAGGQTQYF	TGTGCCAGCACCCCGGGAGCGGGGGGCCAGACCCAGTACTTC
TRBJ2-7	NA	large	TRBV11-2	CASSLESSRGAYEQYF	TGTGCCAGCAGCTTAGAAAGTTCCAGGGGCGCCTACGAGCAGTACTTC
TRBJ2-3	TRBD2	NA	TRBV5-1	CASAGGGPTDTQYF	TGCGCCAGCGCGGGAGGGGGGCCCACAGATACGCAGTATTTT
TRBJ2-2	NA	NA	TRBV23-1	CASSLGSWDTGELFF	TGCGCCAGCAGTCTAGGCAGTTGGGACACCGGGGAGCTGTTTTTT
TRBJ2-2	NA	large	TRBV7-9	CASSLERPAGGTGELFF	TGTGCCAGCAGCTTAGAGAGACCCGCCGGGGGCACCGGGGAGCTGTTTTTT
TRBJ1-3	NA	NA	TRBV29-1	CSVEDGGHQGENTIYF	TGCAGCGTTGAAGATGGCGGACACCAAGGAGAAAACACCATATATTTT
TRBJ2-5	NA	medium-sized	TRBV25-1	CASSPWRGEQETQYF	TGTGCCAGCAGCCCCTGGCGGGGAGAGCAAGAGACCCAGTACTTC
TRBJ2-3	NA	NA	TRBV12-5	CASGESTDTQYF	TGTGCTAGCGGGGAGAGCACAGATACGCAGTATTTT
TRBJ2-5	NA	NA	TRBV14	CASSQNRAQETQYF	TGTGCCAGCAGCCAAAACAGGGCCCAAGAGACCCAGTACTTC
TRBJ2-7	TRBD2	NA	TRBV7-9	CASSLVIAGVEQYF	TGTGCCAGCAGCTTAGTAATCGCGGGGGTCGAGCAGTACTTC
TRBJ1-1	NA	hyperexpanded	TRBV9	CASSRYPTVTEAFF	TGTGCCAGCAGTCGATACCCGACAGTCACTGAAGCTTTCTTT
TRBJ2-5	NA	large	TRBV4-3	CASGFPVGVKETQYF	TGCGCCAGCGGGTTCCCAGTGGGGGTAAAAGAGACCCAGTACTTC
TRBJ2-7	TRBD2	medium-sized	TRBV23-1	CASSQRRLAGGLYEQYF	TGCGCCAGCAGTCAAAGGCGACTAGCGGGGGGCCTATACGAGCAGTACTTC
TRBJ2-6	NA	few	TRBV4-1	CASSQEEPGHASGWANVLTF	TGCGCCAGCAGCCAAGAAGAACCGGGACATGCCTCTGGTTGGGCCAACGTCCTGACTTTC